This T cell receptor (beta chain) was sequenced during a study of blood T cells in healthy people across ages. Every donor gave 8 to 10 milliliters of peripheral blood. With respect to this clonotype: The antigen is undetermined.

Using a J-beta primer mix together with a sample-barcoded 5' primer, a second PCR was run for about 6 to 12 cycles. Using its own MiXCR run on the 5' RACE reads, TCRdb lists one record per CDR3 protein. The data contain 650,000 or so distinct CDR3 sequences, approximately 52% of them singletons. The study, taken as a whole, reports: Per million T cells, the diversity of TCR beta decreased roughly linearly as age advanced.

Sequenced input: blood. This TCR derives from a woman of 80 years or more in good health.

CDR3 protein: CSVNTGETQYF. DNA for the CDR3: TGCAGTGTTAACACCGGGGAGACCCAGTACTTC. The V and J genes are TRBV20-1 and TRBJ2-5; D remains ambiguous. The CDR3 sequence is 11 residues long. Germline-derived CDR1 and CDR2 are DFQATT and SNEGSKA (reference sequence). The ends were cut back, 7 bases at V and 5 bases at J, with 11 bases in the middle.